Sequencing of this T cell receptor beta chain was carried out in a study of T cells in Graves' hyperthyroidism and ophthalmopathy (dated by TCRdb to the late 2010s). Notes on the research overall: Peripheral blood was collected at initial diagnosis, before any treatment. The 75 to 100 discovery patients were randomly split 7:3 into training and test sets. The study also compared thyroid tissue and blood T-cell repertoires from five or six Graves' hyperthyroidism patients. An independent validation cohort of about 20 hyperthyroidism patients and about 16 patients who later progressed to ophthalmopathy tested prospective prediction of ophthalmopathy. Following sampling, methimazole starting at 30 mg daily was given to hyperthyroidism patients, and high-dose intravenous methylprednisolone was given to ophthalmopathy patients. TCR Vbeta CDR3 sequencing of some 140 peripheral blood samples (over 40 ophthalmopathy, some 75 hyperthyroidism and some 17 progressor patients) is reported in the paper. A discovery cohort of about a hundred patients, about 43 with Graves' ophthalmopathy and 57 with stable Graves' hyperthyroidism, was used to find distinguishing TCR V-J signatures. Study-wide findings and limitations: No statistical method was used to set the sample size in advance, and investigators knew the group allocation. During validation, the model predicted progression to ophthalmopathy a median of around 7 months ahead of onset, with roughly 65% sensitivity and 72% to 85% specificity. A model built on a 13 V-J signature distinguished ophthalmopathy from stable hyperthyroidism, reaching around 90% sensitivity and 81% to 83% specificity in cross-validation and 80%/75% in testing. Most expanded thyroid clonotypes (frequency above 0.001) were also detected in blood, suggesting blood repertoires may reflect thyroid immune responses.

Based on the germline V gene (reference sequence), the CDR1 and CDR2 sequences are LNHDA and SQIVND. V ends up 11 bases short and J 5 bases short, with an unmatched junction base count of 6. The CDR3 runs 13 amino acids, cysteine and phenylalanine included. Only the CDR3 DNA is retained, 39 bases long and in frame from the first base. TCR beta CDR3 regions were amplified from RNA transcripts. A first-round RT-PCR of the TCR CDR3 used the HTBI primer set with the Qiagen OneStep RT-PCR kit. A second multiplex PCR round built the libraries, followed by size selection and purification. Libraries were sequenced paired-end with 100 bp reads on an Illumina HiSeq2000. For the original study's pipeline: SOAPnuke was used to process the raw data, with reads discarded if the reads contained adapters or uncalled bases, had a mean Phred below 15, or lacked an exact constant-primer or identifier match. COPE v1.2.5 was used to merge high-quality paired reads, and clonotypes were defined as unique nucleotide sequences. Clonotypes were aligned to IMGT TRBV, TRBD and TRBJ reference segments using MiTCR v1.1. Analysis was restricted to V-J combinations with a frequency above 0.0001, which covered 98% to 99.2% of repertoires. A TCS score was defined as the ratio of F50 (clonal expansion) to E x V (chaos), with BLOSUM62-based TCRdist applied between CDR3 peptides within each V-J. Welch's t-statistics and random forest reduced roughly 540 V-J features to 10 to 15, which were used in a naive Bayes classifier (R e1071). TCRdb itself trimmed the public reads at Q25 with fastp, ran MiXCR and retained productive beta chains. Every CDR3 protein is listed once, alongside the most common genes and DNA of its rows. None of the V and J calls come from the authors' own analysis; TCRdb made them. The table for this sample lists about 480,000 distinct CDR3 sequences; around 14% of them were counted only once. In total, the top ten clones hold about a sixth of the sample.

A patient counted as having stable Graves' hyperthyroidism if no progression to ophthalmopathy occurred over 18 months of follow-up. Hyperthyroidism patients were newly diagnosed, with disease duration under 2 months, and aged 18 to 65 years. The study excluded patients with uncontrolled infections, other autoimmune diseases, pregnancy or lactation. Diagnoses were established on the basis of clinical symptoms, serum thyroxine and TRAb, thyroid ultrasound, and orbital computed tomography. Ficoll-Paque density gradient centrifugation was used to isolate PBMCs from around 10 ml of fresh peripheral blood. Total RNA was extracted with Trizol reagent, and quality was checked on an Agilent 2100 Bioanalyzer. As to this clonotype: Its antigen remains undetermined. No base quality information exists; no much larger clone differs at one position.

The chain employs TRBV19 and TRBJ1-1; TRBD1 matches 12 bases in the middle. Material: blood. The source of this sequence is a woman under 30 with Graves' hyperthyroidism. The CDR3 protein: CAGGDRGRTEAFF. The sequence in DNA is TGTGCCGGGGGGGACAGGGGGCGAACTGAAGCTTTCTTT. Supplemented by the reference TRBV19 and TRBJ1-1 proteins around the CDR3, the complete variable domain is DGGITQSPKYLFRKEGQNVTLSCEQNLNHDAMYWYRQDPGQGLRLIYYSQIVNDFQKGDIAEGYSVSREKKESFPLTVTSAQKNPTAFYLCAGGDRGRTEAFFGQGTRLTVV.